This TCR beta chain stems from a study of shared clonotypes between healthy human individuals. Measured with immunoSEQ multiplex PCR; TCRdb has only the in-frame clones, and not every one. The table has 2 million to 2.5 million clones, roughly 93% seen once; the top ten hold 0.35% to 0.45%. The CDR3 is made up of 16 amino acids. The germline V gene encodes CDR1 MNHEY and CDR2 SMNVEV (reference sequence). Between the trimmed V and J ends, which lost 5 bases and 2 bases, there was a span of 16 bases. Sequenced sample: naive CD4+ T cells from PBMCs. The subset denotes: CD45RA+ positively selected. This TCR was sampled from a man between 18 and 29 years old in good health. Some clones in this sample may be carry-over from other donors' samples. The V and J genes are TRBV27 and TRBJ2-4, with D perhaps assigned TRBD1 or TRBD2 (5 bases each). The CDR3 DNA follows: TGTGCCAGCAGTATGGGACCCTTAAGAACCAAAAACATTCAGTACTTC. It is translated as CASSMGPLRTKNIQYF.